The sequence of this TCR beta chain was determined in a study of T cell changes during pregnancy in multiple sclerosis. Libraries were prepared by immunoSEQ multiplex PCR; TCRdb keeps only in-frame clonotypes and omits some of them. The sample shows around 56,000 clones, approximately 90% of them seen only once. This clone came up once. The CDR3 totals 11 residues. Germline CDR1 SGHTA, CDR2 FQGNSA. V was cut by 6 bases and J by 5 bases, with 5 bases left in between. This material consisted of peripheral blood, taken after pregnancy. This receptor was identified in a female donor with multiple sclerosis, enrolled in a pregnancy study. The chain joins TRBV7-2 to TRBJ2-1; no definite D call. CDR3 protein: CASSLNNEQFF. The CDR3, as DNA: TGTGCCAGCAGTCTTAACAATGAGCAGTTCTTC. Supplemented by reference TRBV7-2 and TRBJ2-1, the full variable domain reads GAGVSQSPSNKVTEKGKDVELRCDPISGHTALYWYRQSLGQGLEFLIYFQGNSAPDKSGLPSDRFSAERTGGSVSTLTIQRTQQEDSAVYLCASSLNNEQFFGPGTRLTVL.